One and the same sample provided the 8 T cell receptor beta chains below, sequenced in a study of blood T cell repertoires in COVID-19 (dated by TCRdb to between 2020 and 2021). The library was generated by the immunoSEQ multiplex PCR assay. This immuneACCESS table, as held by TCRdb, lists in-frame sequences with V and J called but not all clones. Of the missing ones, under half trace to an unresolved V gene in checked studies; the others have no known cause. Within this sample are some 56,000 clones, with approximately 92% of them counted one time only. Less than 50% of the sample is taken by the ten largest. The sample comprised peripheral blood. The receptors shown here come from a woman aged 60-70 years with COVID-19, enrolled during active disease.

CDR3 in amino acids: CATSGTSSYNEQFF. Here the CDR3 DNA reads TGTGCCACCAGTGGTACTAGCTCCTACAATGAGCAGTTCTTC. The genes are TRBV15 and TRBJ2-1, with D possibly matching TRBD2 (5 bases). CDR3 length: 14 amino acids. Deletions cut 6 bases from V and 0 bases from J, with 9 bases between. CDR1 is LNHNV and CDR2 is YYDKDF in the germline V gene (reference sequence).

The chain couples TRBV18 to TRBJ2-1, with TRBD2 matching over 7 bases. The CDR3 sequence is 13 residues long. V shed 0 bases and J 8 bases; nucleotides not matched to a gene: 1. CDR1 is KGHSH and CDR2 is LQKENI in the germline V gene. As DNA, the CDR3 is TGTGCCAGCTCACCACCGGGGAGGGATGAGCAGTTCTTC. Its translation: CASSPPGRDEQFF.

The V call is TRBV25-1, the J call TRBJ2-1; 7 nucleotides align to TRBD1. Germline loops: CDR1 MGHDK, CDR2 SYGVNS. Trimming removed 4 bases from V and 2 bases from J; junction bases left unmatched: 2. The CDR3 has 14 residues. The CDR3 sequence: CASSGQGAYNEQFF. CDR3 DNA: TGTGCCAGCAGTGGGCAGGGGGCCTACAATGAGCAGTTCTTC.

With regard to this clone: Other DNA sequences in the sample encode the same CDR3. V is TRBV7-2 and J is TRBJ2-1; 9 bases line up with TRBD2. The junction had 3 bases not matched to a gene; V was cut back by 6 bases and J by 0 bases. CDR3 length equals 15 residues. CDR1 SGHTA and CDR2 FQGNSA come from the germline V gene. CDR3 protein: CASRLAGSSYNEQFF. DNA for the CDR3: TGTGCCAGCAGGCTAGCGGGGAGCTCCTACAATGAGCAGTTCTTC.

V gene TRBV5-1 combines with J gene TRBJ1-2, with 11 positions matching TRBD1. This CDR3 spans 15 amino acids. V shed 3 bases, J shed 7 bases, and the junction held 8 bases outside the gene matches. From germline, CDR1 is SGHRS and CDR2 YFSETQ. CDR3 sequence: CASSSWTGGRSGYTF. CDR3 nucleotides: TGCGCCAGCAGCTCCTGGACAGGGGGCCGGAGTGGCTACACCTTC.

The chain joins TRBV30 to TRBJ2-5; TRBD2 might be the D (6 bases). The CDR3 runs to 16 residues. V gave up 4 bases and J gave up 0 bases, with 18 bases separating them. CDR1 GTSNPN and CDR2 SVGIG come from the germline V gene (reference sequence). The CDR3 loop reads CAWTAGLASYQETQYF. The DNA for the CDR3 is TGTGCCTGGACCGCGGGACTTGCGTCGTACCAAGAGACCCAGTACTTC.

The chain uses TRBV3-1 (or the pseudogene TRBV3-2) and TRBJ1-1; D gene uncertain. Germline-derived CDR1 and CDR2 are LGHDT and YNNKEL (reference sequence). Trimming left V 2 bases short and J 7 bases short, with 14 bases between. The CDR3 runs to 14 residues. The CDR3 region is CASSQQPGPVEAFF. The DNA for the CDR3 is TGTGCCAGCAGCCAACAACCCGGTCCGGTTGAAGCTTTCTTT.

The chain is built from TRBV2 and TRBJ2-1; D is undetermined. V was cut by 3 bases and J by 7 bases, with 7 bases left in between. Germline-derived CDR1 and CDR2 are SNHLY and FYNNEI. CDR3 length equals 12 residues. The DNA of the CDR3 is TGTGCCAGCAGTGATGGTCGGAATGAGCAGTTCTTC. The encoded protein is CASSDGRNEQFF.